This TCR beta chain was recorded in a study of shared clonotypes between healthy human individuals. This clone was recorded a few times. Trimming removed 3 bases at V and 5 bases at J, with 11 bases between. The CDR3 covers 13 residues. Per the germline V gene, CDR1 is SGHRS and CDR2 is YFSETQ. TCRdb's table, derived via immunoSEQ multiplex PCR, lists solely in-frame clones and lacks some. The table has 190,000 or so clones, 65% to 70% seen once. The source of this sequence is a man aged 30 to 39 in good health. Sequencing input: memory CD4+ T cells sorted from blood. Described subset: CD45RA-negative fraction. The J gene is TRBJ1-1, the V gene TRBV5-1, with D perhaps matching TRBD1 (5 bases). The CDR3 coding sequence is TGCGCCAGCAGCTGGGGGTCCGATACTGAAGCTTTCTTT. Residues: CASSWGSDTEAFF.